This T cell receptor (beta chain) was sequenced for a study of neurological immune-mediated disorders. Concerning this clonotype itself: The antigen is undetermined.

The time point is: longitudinal time-point 1 (baseline). The output of every sequencing run exceeded 170 million TCR-beta sequences, derived from 15-18 subjects. TCRdb called the 5' RACE reads again in MiXCR, with one record for every CDR3 protein. The table records tens of thousands of distinct CDR3 sequences, around 15% of them present only once. Overall study results and limits: TCR-beta repertoires seemed private in all groups, with no expanded CDR3 amino acid sequences shared.

Between the trimmed V and J ends, which lost 6 bases and 6 bases, there was a span of 15 bases. From germline, CDR1 is ENHRY and CDR2 SYGVKD. The CDR3 length is 13 residues. The sequencing input was PBMCs. The origin of this receptor is a female donor with HTLV-1-associated myelopathy (HAM/TSP). The rearrangement joins TRBV10-3 to TRBJ2-7; D is perhaps TRBD2 (6 bases). CDR3 sequence reads: CAISGGAIGEQYF. The CDR3 DNA sequence: TGTGCCATCAGCGGGGGTGCAATTGGCGAGCAGTACTTC.